The 29 T cell receptor beta chains below all came from one sample that was sequenced in a study of Ad26.COV2.S vaccination and SARS-CoV-2 variants. Generated by immunoSEQ multiplex PCR, the TCRdb table keeps only in-frame clones and is missing some. Here the sample spans approximately 420,000 clones, around 87% being singletons. Treatment of the sample: roughly 18 received Ad26.COV2.S at low or high dose, single or two shots; about 5 received placebo; per-sample allocation not given. The samples date from day 63 after the first vaccine or placebo injection. This sample comprised peripheral blood, obtained in a trial of Ad26.COV2.S vaccine versus placebo. These receptors all come from a person between 18 and 59 years old who received the Ad26.COV2.S COVID-19 vaccine or a placebo.

The chain combines TRBV6-6 with TRBJ2-4; tentative D call: TRBD1 (6 bases). The V end was cut by 5 bases, the J end by 8 bases, with 13 bases between. Germline-derived CDR1 and CDR2 are MNHNY and SVGAGI (reference sequence). The CDR3 has 13 residues. Written as DNA, the CDR3 is TGTGCCAGCAGTAAACAGGGAACGGACATTCAGTACTTC. Residues: CASSKQGTDIQYF.

The gene calls are TRBV19 and TRBJ2-3, with unresolved D. The CDR3 runs 11 residues. CDR1 and CDR2 from the germline V gene are LNHDA and SQIVND (reference sequence). Trimming took off 9 bases at V and 5 bases at J, with 9 bases between the two ends. The CDR3: CASRYGDTQYF. The DNA for the CDR3 is TGTGCCAGCCGTTATGGAGATACGCAGTATTTT.

The chain links TRBV4-1 to TRBJ2-1, with 7 bases fitting TRBD2. Losses at the gene ends were 0 bases for V and 7 bases for J; bases not matched to a gene: 12. CDR1 and CDR2 (germline): MGHRA, YSYEKL. The CDR3 contains 17 residues. As DNA, the CDR3 is TGCGCCAGCAGCCAAGAAGTGACTAGCTGGGGGTTGAATGAGCAGTTCTTC. Protein product: CASSQEVTSWGLNEQFF.

This clone was seen only once. This chain links TRBV6-5 with TRBJ2-7; 9 nucleotides align to TRBD1. CDR1 is MNHEY and CDR2 is SVGAGI in the germline V gene. Trimming removed 7 bases from V and 2 bases from J; junction bases left unmatched: 9. The CDR3 extends over 15 amino acids. The CDR3 DNA follows: TGTGCCAGCATCACAACCGGGACAGGGCCCTACGAGCAGTACTTC. This codes for CASITTGTGPYEQYF.

The chain employs TRBV4-1 and TRBJ2-7; tentatively, D is TRBD1 (6 bases). V lost 0 bases and J 3 bases, leaving 9 bases between the germline ends. The CDR3 contains 14 residues. Germline V CDR1 and CDR2: MGHRA, YSYEKL. The CDR3 reads CASSQDRRGYEQYF. Written as DNA, the CDR3 is TGCGCCAGCAGCCAAGATCGCAGGGGCTACGAGCAGTACTTC.

This clone has just one count. The rearrangement links TRBV7-2 to TRBJ2-7; 11 nucleotides match TRBD2. Germline V gene sequence: CDR1 SGHTA, CDR2 FQGNSA. CDR3 length: 15 amino acids. J lost 3 bases, V lost 4 bases, and 5 bases had no gene match. The CDR3 region is CASSSLAGGIYEQYF. The DNA for the CDR3 is TGTGCCAGCAGCTCGCTAGCGGGGGGAATCTACGAGCAGTACTTC.

The V call is TRBV5-1, the J call TRBJ2-2; D might be TRBD1 (6 bases). The CDR3 is 14 residues long. Germline CDR1 SGHRS, CDR2 YFSETQ. V was clipped by 2 bases and J by 8 bases, with 13 bases between them. CDR3 amino acids: CASSFVQGIGELFF. CDR3 in DNA: TGCGCCAGCAGCTTTGTACAGGGAATAGGGGAGCTGTTTTTT.

CDR3 protein: CAWSDWPRGENIQYF. Written as DNA, the CDR3 is TGTGCCTGGAGTGATTGGCCCAGGGGTGAAAACATTCAGTACTTC. The rearrangement uses TRBV30 and TRBJ2-4; D may be TRBD1 (6 bases). CDR3 length equals 15 residues. V lost 1 base and J 5 bases, leaving 15 bases between the germline ends. Germline V lookup: CDR1 GTSNPN, CDR2 SVGIG (reference sequence).

V usage is TRBV15 and J usage is TRBJ1-1; D perhaps matches TRBD1 (5 bases). This CDR3 has 15 residues. Germline-derived CDR1 and CDR2 are LNHNV and YYDKDF (reference sequence). V lost 2 bases to trimming and J lost 4 bases, with 14 bases between them. The CDR3, as DNA: TGTGCCACCAGCAGAAAATCAGGGTGGGGCACTGAAGCTTTCTTT. It codes for CATSRKSGWGTEAFF.

The chain joins TRBV6-5 to TRBJ1-4; TRBD1 matches at 8 bases. The V segment lost 6 bases and the J segment 4 bases; nucleotides outside the gene matches: 7. CDR3 length: 15 amino acids. Per the germline V gene, CDR1 is MNHEY and CDR2 is SVGAGI. CDR3 residues: CASSLTGAYNEKLFF. The CDR3 DNA sequence: TGTGCCAGCAGCTTGACAGGGGCTTATAATGAAAAACTGTTTTTT.

V is TRBV2 and J is TRBJ2-1; D is possibly TRBD1 (6 bases). The CDR3 totals 15 residues. Germline V gene sequence: CDR1 SNHLY, CDR2 FYNNEI. V was trimmed by 7 bases and J by 2 bases, leaving 15 bases between them. The CDR3 here is CASKQGQMTYNEQFF. Written as DNA, the CDR3 is TGTGCCAGCAAGCAAGGACAGATGACCTACAATGAGCAGTTCTTC.

V gene TRBV21-1 combines with J gene TRBJ2-7; the DNA was not used to check the table's D call, TRBD2. TRBV21-1 is marked as a pseudogene. The CDR3 extends over 14 amino acids. CDR3 DNA: TGTGCCAGCAGCATCGGGGTGTTCTCCTACGAGCAGTACTTC. Translation gives CASSIGVFSYEQYF.

This sequence joins TRBV9 and TRBJ2-5; TRBD2 agrees at 9 bases. CDR1 and CDR2 from the germline V gene are SGDLS and YYNGEE. With V trimmed by 0 bases and J by 4 bases, 7 bases remained unmatched. This CDR3 region has 16 residues. Here the CDR3 reads CASSVVGLAGTETQYF. DNA of the CDR3: TGTGCCAGCAGCGTAGTTGGGCTAGCGGGGACAGAGACCCAGTACTTC.

This clone has more than one count but fewer than ten. This sequence joins TRBV2 and TRBJ1-4, with a possible D match to TRBD1 (5 bases). V was pared by 8 bases and J by 4 bases, with 14 bases between. Germline-derived CDR1 and CDR2 are SNHLY and FYNNEI. This CDR3 is 14 amino acids long. CDR3 DNA sequence: TGTGCCAGCTCCCCGGGGGGTGGTAATGAAAAACTGTTTTTT. Translated: CASSPGGGNEKLFF.

The chain employs TRBV19 and TRBJ2-7; D is perhaps TRBD1 (6 bases). Trimming stripped 1 base from V and 9 bases from J, with 13 bases between. The CDR3 runs to 13 residues. Germline-derived CDR1 and CDR2 are LNHDA and SQIVND (reference sequence). The CDR3 nucleotides are TGTGCCAGTAGTATAGGGACAGCTACGATGCAGTACTTC. Translation: CASSIGTATMQYF.

The J gene is TRBJ2-2, the V gene TRBV19; a possible D gene is TRBD1 (5 bases). V lost 4 bases to trimming and J lost 2 bases, with 8 bases between them. The CDR3 totals 14 residues. Germline CDR1 is LNHDA and CDR2 is SQIVND (reference sequence). The CDR3 coding sequence is TGTGCCAGTAGTACGGACACTAACACCGGGGAGCTGTTTTTT. This codes for CASSTDTNTGELFF.

This clone occurred once. The chain couples TRBV11-3 to TRBJ2-1; D is possibly TRBD1 (6 bases). Trimming removed 5 bases at V and 3 bases at J, with 11 bases between. Germline CDR1 and CDR2: SGHNT and YENEEA. This CDR3 region has 14 residues. The DNA for the CDR3 is TGTGCCAGCAGCAAACGGACAGACTACAATGAGCAGTTCTTC. Residues: CASSKRTDYNEQFF.

J is TRBJ2-7 and V is TRBV19; D perhaps matches TRBD2 (7 bases). There are 14 residues in the CDR3. V was cut by 4 bases and J by 3 bases, with 13 bases left in between. Germline CDR1 and CDR2: LNHDA and SQIVND (reference sequence). The CDR3 spells CASSSRGARYEQYF. The CDR3 coding sequence is TGTGCCAGTAGTAGTCGGGGGGCCCGCTACGAGCAGTACTTC.

This clone has only one observation. The V call is TRBV19, the J call TRBJ2-1, with D perhaps matching TRBD2 (6 bases). Germline CDR1 and CDR2: LNHDA and SQIVND (reference sequence). The CDR3 is 14 amino acids. Deletions cut 7 bases from V and 7 bases from J, with 17 bases between. CDR3 in amino acids: CASTAEGWGNEQFF. The CDR3 region has the DNA TGTGCCAGTACTGCGGAGGGGTGGGGGAATGAGCAGTTCTTC.

This clone appeared once. V gene TRBV28 combines with J gene TRBJ1-4; D may be TRBD1 (6 bases). The CDR3 totals 14 residues. Germline assignment: CDR1 MDHEN and CDR2 SYDVKM. V lost 8 bases and J lost 6, with 16 bases in between. CDR3: CASSGGPWDEKLFF. The CDR3 coding sequence is TGTGCCAGCTCCGGGGGGCCTTGGGATGAAAAACTGTTTTTT. The entire variable domain, with the rest obtained from reference TRBV28 and TRBJ1-4, is as follows: DVKVTQSSRYLVKRTGEKVFLECVQDMDHENMFWYRQDPGLGLRLIYFSYDVKMKEKGDIPEGYSVSREKKERFSLILESASTNQTSMYLCASSGGPWDEKLFFGSGTQLSVL.

V is TRBV6-2 or TRBV6-3 and J is TRBJ1-6; no clear D gene. Trimming left V 2 bases short and J 10 bases short, with 12 bases between. Germline assignment: CDR1 MNHEY and CDR2 SVGEGT. CDR3 length equals 14 residues. The CDR3 nucleotides read TGTGCCAGCAGTTACGTCGGGGATCGGTCACCCCTCCACTTT. Protein product: CASSYVGDRSPLHF.

V and J are TRBV19 and TRBJ2-3, with 11 bases matching TRBD2. The trim removed 4 bases at V and 3 bases at J, leaving 12 bases unmatched. CDR1 and CDR2 (germline): LNHDA, SQIVND (reference sequence). This CDR3 has 18 residues. The DNA of the CDR3 is TGTGCCAGTAGTACCAGACTAGCGGGAAGAACGAGTACAGATACGCAGTATTTT. Translation: CASSTRLAGRTSTDTQYF.

This chain connects TRBV10-3 to TRBJ1-4, with TRBD1 matching over 7 bases. CDR3 length equals 14 residues. The junction had 4 bases not matched to a gene; V was cut back by 5 bases and J by 4 bases. Germline CDR1 ENHRY, CDR2 SYGVKD. CDR3 bases: TGTGCCATCAGTCCAGGGGGGATTAATGAAAAACTGTTTTTT. It encodes CAISPGGINEKLFF.

This clone occurred once. The V gene is TRBV30, the J gene TRBJ2-5, with 10 bases aligning to TRBD2. The CDR3 consists of 14 residues. Germline CDR1 is GTSNPN and CDR2 is SVGIG (reference sequence). V was pared by 4 bases and J by 4 bases, with 6 bases of the junction left unmatched. CDR3 region: CAWNPTSGAETQYF. The CDR3 coding sequence is TGTGCCTGGAACCCAACTAGCGGGGCAGAGACCCAGTACTTC.

The chain has TRBV7-8 and TRBJ1-3; D not resolved. Germline values: CDR1 SGHVS, CDR2 FQNEAQ. The CDR3 spans 16 residues. Trimming took 1 base from V and 4 from J, leaving 14 bases between them. The CDR3 sequence: CASSLGVPNPGNTIYF. CDR3 nucleotides: TGTGCCAGCAGCTTAGGGGTGCCCAATCCCGGAAACACCATATATTTT.

This clone has a single count. This rearrangement joins TRBV7-2 to TRBJ2-7; D possibly corresponds to TRBD1 (7 bases). The CDR3 spans 14 residues. Germline V gene lookup returns CDR1 SGHTA and CDR2 FQGNSA. V lost 2 bases to trimming and J lost 4 bases, with 12 bases between them. In DNA, the CDR3 is TGTGCCAGCAGCTTAAACGCAGGGGGGTACGAGCAGTACTTC. Protein: CASSLNAGGYEQYF.

The chain combines TRBV30 with TRBJ2-3; 8 bases align to TRBD2. The germline V gene encodes CDR1 GTSNPN and CDR2 SVGIG (reference sequence). The length of the CDR3 is 14 residues. The junction had 4 bases not matched to a gene; V was cut back by 5 bases and J by 0 bases. Written as DNA, the CDR3 is TGTGCCTGGCGACTAGCGACGAGCACAGATACGCAGTATTTT. Amino acid sequence: CAWRLATSTDTQYF. The whole variable domain, filled in from reference TRBV30 and TRBJ2-3, reads SQTIHQWPATLVQPVGSPLSLECTVEGTSNPNLYWYRQAAGRGLQLLFYSVGIGQISSEVPQNLSASRPQDRQFILSSKKLLLSDSGFYLCAWRLATSTDTQYFGPGTRLTVL.

Only one count was recorded for this clone. The rearrangement joins TRBV3-1 (or the pseudogene TRBV3-2) to TRBJ1-3; D not certain. V lost 3 bases, J lost 0 bases, and 12 bases lay in between. Germline V gene sequence: CDR1 LGHDT, CDR2 YNNKEL (reference sequence). The CDR3 contains 16 residues. The CDR3 reads CASSHPARPSGNTIYF. In DNA, the CDR3 is TGTGCCAGCAGCCATCCCGCGAGGCCCTCTGGAAACACCATATATTTT.

Comments on this clone: Other DNA sequences within the sample encode an identical CDR3. The chain employs TRBV19 and TRBJ1-5, with a weak D call TRBD1 (5 bases). V was clipped by 3 bases and J by 1 base, with 10 bases between them. The CDR3 covers 15 residues. From germline, CDR1 is LNHDA and CDR2 SQIVND (reference sequence). CDR3 sequence reads: CASSMGGRSNQPQHF. The CDR3 bases are TGTGCCAGTAGTATGGGGGGTCGCAGCAATCAGCCCCAGCATTTT.